This T cell receptor beta chain was recovered during a study of shared clonotypes between healthy human individuals. On the study more broadly: Those who served as donors were two women and three men between the ages of 18 and 49.

Produced via immunoSEQ multiplex PCR; TCRdb's table is partial and in-frame only. The sample includes over 800,000 clones, over 90% of them seen just once. CD8 cells regarded as naive lacked CD45RO, were positively chosen for CCR7, and omitted terminally differentiated effector memory CD45RA+ cells. Worth noting for this clone: Its antigen is not known.

Trimming left V 3 bases short and J 6 bases short, with 13 bases between. CDR1 and CDR2 from the germline V gene are SGHRS and YFSETQ. The CDR3 totals 14 residues. Study conclusions and caveats: The authors expected sequencing depth to affect clonotype sharing among donors. Naive subsets, compared against memory subsets, generally had larger estimated richness values.

Sequencing used naive CD8+ T cells sorted from blood. This chain links TRBV5-1 with TRBJ2-1, with D maybe TRBD1 (5 bases). This receptor was taken from a man aged 25 to 40 in good health. CDR3 amino acids: CASSSTGAINEQFF. The CDR3 DNA sequence: TGCGCCAGCAGCTCTACTGGGGCGATCAATGAGCAGTTCTTC.